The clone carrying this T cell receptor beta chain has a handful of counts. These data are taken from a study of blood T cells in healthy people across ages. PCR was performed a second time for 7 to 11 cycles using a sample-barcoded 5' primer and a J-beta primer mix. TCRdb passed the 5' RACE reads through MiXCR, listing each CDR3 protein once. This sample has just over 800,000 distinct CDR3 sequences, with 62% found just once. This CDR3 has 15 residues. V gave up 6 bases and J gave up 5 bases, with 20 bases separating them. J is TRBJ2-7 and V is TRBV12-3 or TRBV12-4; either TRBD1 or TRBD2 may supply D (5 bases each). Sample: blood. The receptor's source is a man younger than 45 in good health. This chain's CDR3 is CASSFDGAPGNEQYF. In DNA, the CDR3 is TGTGCCAGCAGCTTTGATGGGGCCCCCGGGAACGAGCAGTACTTC.